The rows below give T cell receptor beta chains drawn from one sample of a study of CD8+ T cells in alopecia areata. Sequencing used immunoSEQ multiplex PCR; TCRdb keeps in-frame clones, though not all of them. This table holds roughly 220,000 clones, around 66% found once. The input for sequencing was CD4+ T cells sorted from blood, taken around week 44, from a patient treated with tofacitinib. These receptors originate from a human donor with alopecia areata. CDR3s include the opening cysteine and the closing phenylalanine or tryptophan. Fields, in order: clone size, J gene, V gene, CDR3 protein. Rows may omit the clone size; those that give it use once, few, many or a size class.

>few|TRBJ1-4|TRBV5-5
CASSQVTATNEKLFF
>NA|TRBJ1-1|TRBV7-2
CASSFQQTTNTEAFF
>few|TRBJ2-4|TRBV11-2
CASARGQLENIQYF
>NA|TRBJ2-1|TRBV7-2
CASSFSSGNHNEQFF
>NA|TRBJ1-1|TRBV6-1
CASSEAGGMNTEAFF
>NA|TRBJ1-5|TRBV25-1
CASKTGRPIGNQPQHF
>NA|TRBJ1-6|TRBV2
CASSETGRTELPLHF
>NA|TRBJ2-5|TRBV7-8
CASSPRTGYSETQYF
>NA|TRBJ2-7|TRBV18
CASSPENYEQYF
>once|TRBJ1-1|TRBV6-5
CASTEGGWNTEAFF
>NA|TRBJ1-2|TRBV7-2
CASSPTGYGYTF
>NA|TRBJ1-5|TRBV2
CASSEGQEASNQPQHF
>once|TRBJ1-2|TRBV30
CAWSISGVRNYGYTF
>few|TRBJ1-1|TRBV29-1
CSVVQRMNTEAFF
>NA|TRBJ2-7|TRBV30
CAWSVRRAWDSYEQYF
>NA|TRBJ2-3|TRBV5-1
CASSVDSSDTQYF
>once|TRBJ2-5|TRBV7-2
CASSFSLAQETQYF
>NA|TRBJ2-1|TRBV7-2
CASSLDPLSNEQFF
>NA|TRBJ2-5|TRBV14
CASSHLGQLKETQYF
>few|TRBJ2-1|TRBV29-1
CSATGTGASEQFF
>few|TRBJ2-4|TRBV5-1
CASSLQGAERNIQYF
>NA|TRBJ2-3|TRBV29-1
CSVLHGTPTDTQYF
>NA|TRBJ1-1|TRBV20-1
CSAGGRGAFF
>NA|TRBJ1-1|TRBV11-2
CASSTPGQGTEAFF
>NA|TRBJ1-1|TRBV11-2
CASSSRYRDTEAFF
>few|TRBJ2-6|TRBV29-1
CSAILAGGPGANVLTF
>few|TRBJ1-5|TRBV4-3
CASSQDRAGGQPQHF
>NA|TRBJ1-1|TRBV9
CASSVGHNTEAFF
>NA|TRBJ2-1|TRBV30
CAWSGQGANEQFF
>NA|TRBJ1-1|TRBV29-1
CSVDGSKGTEAFF
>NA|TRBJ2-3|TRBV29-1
CSVEVVGFGTDTQYF